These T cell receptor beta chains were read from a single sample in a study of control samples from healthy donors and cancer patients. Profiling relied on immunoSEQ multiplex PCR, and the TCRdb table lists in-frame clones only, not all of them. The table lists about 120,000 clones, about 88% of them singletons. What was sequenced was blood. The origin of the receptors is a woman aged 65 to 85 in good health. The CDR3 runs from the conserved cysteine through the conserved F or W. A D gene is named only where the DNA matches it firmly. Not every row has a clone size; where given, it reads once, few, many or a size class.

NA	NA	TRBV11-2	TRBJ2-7	TGTGCCACCTCCAACTACGAGCAGTACTTC	CATSNYEQYF
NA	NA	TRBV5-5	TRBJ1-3	TGTGCCAGCAGCAGGACGGGTGACGGAGGAAACACCATATATTTT	CASSRTGDGGNTIYF
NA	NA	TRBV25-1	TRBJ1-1	TGTGCCAGCAGTTGGGGGGGCACTGAAGCTTTCTTT	CASSWGGTEAFF
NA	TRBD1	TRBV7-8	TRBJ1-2	TGTGCCAGCAGCTGGGACAGGTTCTATGGCTACACCTTC	CASSWDRFYGYTF
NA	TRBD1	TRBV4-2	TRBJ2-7	TGTGCCAGCAGTTATGACCCGGGACAGGTCTCCTACGAGCAGTACTTC	CASSYDPGQVSYEQYF
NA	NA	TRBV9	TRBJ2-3	TGTGCCAGCAGCGTAGTGGGACTGAGCACAGATACGCAGTATTTT	CASSVVGLSTDTQYF
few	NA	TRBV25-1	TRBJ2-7	TGTGCCAGCGCTCAAGGCTACGAGCAGTACTTC	CASAQGYEQYF
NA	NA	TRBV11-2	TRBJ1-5	TGTGCCAGCAGCTTAAGTATGAATCAGCCCCAGCATTTT	CASSLSMNQPQHF
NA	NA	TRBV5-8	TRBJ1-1	TGTGCCAGCAGCCCTAGGCAGGGGCTCACTGAAGCTTTCTTT	CASSPRQGLTEAFF
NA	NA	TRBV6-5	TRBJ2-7	TGTGCCAGCAGCTCAGGAGGTCCCCCCTCCTACGAGCAGTACTTC	CASSSGGPPSYEQYF
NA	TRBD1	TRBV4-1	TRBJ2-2	TGCGCCAGCAGCCGGGACAGATTTCCCCCCGGGGAGCTGTTTTTT	CASSRDRFPPGELFF
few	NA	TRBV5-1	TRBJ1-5	TGCGCCAGCAGCTTGTACAGGGAGAGGCTCAATCAGCCCCAGCATTTT	CASSLYRERLNQPQHF
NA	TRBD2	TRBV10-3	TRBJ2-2	TGTGCCATCAGTGACATCTTTCGGGGTAGCGGGGGGGCGACGAGCACCGGGGAGCTGTTTTTT	CAISDIFRGSGGATSTGELFF
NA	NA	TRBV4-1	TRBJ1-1	TGCGCCAGCAGCCCCAATCCGACTCAGAACACTGAAGCTTTCTTT	CASSPNPTQNTEAFF
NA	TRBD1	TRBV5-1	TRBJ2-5	TGCGCCAGCAAGTTGGGACAGTTACAAGAGACCCAGTACTTC	CASKLGQLQETQYF
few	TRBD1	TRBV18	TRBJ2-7	TGTGCCAGCTCACCTTCAATGACAGGGGCTGGGGAGCAGTACTTC	CASSPSMTGAGEQYF